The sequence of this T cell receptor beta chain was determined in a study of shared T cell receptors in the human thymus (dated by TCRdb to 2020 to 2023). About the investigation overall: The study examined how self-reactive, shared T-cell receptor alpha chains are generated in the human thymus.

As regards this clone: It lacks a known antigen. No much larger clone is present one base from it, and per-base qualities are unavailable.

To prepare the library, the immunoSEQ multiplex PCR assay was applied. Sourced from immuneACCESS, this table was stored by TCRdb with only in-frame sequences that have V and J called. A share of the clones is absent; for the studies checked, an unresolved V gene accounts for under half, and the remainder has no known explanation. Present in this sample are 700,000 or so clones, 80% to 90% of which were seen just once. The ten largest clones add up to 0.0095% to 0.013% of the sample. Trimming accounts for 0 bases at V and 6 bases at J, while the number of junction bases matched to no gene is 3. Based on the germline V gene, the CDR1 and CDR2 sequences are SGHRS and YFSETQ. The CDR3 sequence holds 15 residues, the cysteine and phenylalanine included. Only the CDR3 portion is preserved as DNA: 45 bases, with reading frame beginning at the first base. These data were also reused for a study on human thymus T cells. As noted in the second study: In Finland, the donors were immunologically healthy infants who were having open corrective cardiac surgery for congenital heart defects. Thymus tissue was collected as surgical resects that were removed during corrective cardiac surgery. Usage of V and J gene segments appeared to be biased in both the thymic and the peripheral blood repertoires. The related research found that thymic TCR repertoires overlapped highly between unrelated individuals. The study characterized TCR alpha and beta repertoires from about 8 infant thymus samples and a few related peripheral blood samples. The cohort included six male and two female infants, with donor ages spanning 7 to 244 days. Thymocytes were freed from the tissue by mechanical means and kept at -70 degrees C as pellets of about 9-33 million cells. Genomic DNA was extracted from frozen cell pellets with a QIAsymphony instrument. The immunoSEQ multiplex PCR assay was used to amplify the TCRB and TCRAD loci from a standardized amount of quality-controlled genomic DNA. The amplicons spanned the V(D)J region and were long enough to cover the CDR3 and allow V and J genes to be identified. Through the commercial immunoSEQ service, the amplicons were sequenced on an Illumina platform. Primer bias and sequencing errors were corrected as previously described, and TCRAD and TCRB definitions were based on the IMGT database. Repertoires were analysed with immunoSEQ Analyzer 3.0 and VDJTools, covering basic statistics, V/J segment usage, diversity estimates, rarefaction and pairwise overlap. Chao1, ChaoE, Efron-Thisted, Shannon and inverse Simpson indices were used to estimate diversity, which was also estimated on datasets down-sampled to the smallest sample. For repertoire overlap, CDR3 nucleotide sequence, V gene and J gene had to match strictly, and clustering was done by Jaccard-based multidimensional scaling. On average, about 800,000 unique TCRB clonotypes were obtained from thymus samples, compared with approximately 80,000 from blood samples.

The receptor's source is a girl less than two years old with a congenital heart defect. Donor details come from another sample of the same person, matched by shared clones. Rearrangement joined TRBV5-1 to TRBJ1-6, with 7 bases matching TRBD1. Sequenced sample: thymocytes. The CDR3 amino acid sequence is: CASSLGDRRNSPLHF. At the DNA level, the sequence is TGCGCCAGCAGCTTGGGGGACAGACGTAATTCACCCCTCCACTTT.